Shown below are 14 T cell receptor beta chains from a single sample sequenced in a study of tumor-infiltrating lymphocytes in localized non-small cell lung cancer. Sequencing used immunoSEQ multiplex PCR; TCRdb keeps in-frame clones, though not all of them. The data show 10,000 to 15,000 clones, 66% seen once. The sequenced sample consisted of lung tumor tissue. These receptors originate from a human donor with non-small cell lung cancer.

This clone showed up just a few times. The CDR3 coding sequence is TGTGCCAGCAGTCCGCGAGCGGGTAGGGGGGGGGACATTCAGTACTTC. Its protein product is CASSPRAGRGGDIQYF. The rearrangement links TRBV28 to TRBJ2-4; a weak D match, TRBD2 (7 bases). The CDR3 totals 16 residues. V was shortened by 5 bases and J by 8 bases, with 22 bases between the two germline ends. Germline V gene data show CDR1 as MDHEN and CDR2 as SYDVKM. The full variable domain, completed using reference TRBV28 and TRBJ2-4, is DVKVTQSSRYLVKRTGEKVFLECVQDMDHENMFWYRQDPGLGLRLIYFSYDVKMKEKGDIPEGYSVSREKKERFSLILESASTNQTSMYLCASSPRAGRGGDIQYFGAGTRLSVL.

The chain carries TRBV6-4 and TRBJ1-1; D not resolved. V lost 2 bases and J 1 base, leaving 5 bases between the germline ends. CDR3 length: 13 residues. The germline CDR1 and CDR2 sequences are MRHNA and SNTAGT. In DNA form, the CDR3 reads TGTGCCAGCAGTGACAGACCGAACACTGAAGCTTTCTTT. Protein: CASSDRPNTEAFF.

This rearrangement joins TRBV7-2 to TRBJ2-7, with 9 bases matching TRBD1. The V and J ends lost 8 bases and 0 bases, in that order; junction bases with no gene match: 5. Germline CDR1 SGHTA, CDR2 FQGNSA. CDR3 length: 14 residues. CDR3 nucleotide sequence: TGTGCCAGCTCCGGACAGGGGTACTCCTACGAGCAGTACTTC. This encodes CASSGQGYSYEQYF. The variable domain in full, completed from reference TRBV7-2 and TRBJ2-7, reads GAGVSQSPSNKVTEKGKDVELRCDPISGHTALYWYRQSLGQGLEFLIYFQGNSAPDKSGLPSDRFSAERTGGSVSTLTIQRTQQEDSAVYLCASSGQGYSYEQYFGPGTRLTVT.

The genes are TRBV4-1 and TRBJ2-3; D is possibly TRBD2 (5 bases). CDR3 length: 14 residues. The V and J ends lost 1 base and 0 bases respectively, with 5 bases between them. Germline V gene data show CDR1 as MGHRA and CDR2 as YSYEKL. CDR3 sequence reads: CASSQGGSTDTQYF. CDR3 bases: TGCGCCAGCAGCCAAGGCGGGAGCACAGATACGCAGTATTTT.

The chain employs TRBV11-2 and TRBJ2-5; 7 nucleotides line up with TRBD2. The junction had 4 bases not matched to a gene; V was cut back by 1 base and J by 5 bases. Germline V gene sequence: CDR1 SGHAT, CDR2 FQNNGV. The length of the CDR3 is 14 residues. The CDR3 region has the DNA TGTGCCAGCAGCTTAGCGACTAGCTGGGAGACCCAGTACTTC. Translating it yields CASSLATSWETQYF.

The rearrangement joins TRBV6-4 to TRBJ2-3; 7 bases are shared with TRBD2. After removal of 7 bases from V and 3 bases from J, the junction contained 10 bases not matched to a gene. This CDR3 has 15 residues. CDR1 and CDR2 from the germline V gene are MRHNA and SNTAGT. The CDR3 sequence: CASTSVAGETDTQYF. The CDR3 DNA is TGTGCCAGCACCTCCGTAGCGGGTGAAACAGATACGCAGTATTTT.

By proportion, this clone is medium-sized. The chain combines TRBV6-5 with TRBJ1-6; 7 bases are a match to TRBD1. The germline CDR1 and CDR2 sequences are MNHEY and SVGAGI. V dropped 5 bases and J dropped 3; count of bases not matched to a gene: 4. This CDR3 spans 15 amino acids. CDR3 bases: TGTGCCAGCAGTAAAAACAGGGGCTATAATTCACCCCTCCACTTT. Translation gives CASSKNRGYNSPLHF.

CDR3 sequence: CASSRLGGGGLLPDTQYF. The CDR3 nucleotides read TGTGCCAGCAGCCGGTTAGGCGGGGGTGGTTTACTCCCAGATACGCAGTATTTT. The chain recombines TRBV14 with TRBJ2-3; 7 nucleotides agree with TRBD2. Germline V gene data show CDR1 as SGHDN and CDR2 as FVKESK. V shed 4 bases and J 4 bases; nucleotides not matched to a gene: 17. The CDR3 runs 18 residues.

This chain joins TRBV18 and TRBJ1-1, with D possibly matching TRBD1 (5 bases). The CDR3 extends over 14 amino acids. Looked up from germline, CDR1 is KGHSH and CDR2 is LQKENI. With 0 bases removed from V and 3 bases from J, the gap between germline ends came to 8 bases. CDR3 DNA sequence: TGTGCCAGCTCACCACCGCTAGGGGACACTGAAGCTTTCTTT. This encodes CASSPPLGDTEAFF.

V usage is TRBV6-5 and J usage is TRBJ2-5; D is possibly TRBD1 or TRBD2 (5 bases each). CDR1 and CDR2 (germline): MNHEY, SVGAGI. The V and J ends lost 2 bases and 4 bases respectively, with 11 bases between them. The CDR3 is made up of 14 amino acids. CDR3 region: CASSYVKGRETQYF. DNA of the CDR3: TGTGCCAGCAGTTACGTAAAGGGGAGAGAGACCCAGTACTTC.

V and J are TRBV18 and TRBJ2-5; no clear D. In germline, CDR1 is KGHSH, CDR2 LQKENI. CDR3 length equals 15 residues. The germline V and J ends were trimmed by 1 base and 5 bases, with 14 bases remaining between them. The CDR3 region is CASSPRHGIEETQYF. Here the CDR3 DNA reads TGTGCCAGCTCACCACGTCACGGAATTGAGGAGACCCAGTACTTC.

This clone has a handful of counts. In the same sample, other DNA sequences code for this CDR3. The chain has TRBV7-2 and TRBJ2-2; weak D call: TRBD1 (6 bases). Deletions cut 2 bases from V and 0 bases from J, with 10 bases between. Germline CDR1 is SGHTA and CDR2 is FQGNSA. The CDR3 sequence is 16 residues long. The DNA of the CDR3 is TGTGCCAGCAGCTTAAGGCAGGGGACGAACACCGGGGAGCTGTTTTTT. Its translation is CASSLRQGTNTGELFF. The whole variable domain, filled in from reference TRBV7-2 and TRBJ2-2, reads GAGVSQSPSNKVTEKGKDVELRCDPISGHTALYWYRQSLGQGLEFLIYFQGNSAPDKSGLPSDRFSAERTGGSVSTLTIQRTQQEDSAVYLCASSLRQGTNTGELFFGEGSRLTVL.

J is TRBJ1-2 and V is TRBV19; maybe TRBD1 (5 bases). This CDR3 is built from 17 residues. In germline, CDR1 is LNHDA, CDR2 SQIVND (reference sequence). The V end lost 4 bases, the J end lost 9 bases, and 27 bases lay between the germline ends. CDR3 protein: CASSSWARVPTGGRYTF. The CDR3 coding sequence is TGTGCCAGTAGTAGCTGGGCGAGAGTTCCCACAGGCGGGCGCTACACCTTC.

DNA for the CDR3: TGCGCCAGCAGTGATACCAGGAAAGATACGCAGTATTTT. This encodes CASSDTRKDTQYF. This chain links TRBV10-1 with TRBJ2-3, with D unclear. Trimming removed 3 bases from V and 5 bases from J, with 9 bases in between. The V gene's germline CDR1 is WNHNN and CDR2 SYGVQD (reference sequence). There are 13 residues in the CDR3.